These 23 T cell receptor beta chains were sequenced from one sample in a study of blood T cell repertoires in COVID-19. Measured with immunoSEQ multiplex PCR; TCRdb has only the in-frame clones, and not every one. The sample lists 110,000 or so clones, roughly 85% seen once, with more than 10% in the top ten. The sequenced material came from peripheral blood. The receptors come from a human donor in a cohort sampled during active COVID-19.

This rearrangement joins TRBV15 to TRBJ2-1; the match to TRBD2 covers 9 bases. CDR1 and CDR2 (germline): LNHNV, YYDKDF (reference sequence). This CDR3 region has 16 residues. With V trimmed by 3 bases and J by 2 bases, 5 bases remained unmatched. CDR3 loop: CATSRVSGGPYNEQFF. In nucleotides, the CDR3 is TGTGCCACCAGCAGGGTGAGCGGGGGGCCCTACAATGAGCAGTTCTTC.

The chain links TRBV6-5 to TRBJ1-5; TRBD1 matches at 7 bases. The CDR3 length is 15 residues. Trimming cost V 5 bases and J 0 bases; bases outside gene matches: 4. Germline V gives CDR1 MNHEY, CDR2 SVGAGI. The CDR3 DNA follows: TGTGCCAGCAGTCCAGGGGGGAATAGCAATCAGCCCCAGCATTTT. Translation gives CASSPGGNSNQPQHF.

The rearrangement uses TRBV15 and TRBJ2-7; no firm D call. V lost 1 base and J 4 bases, leaving 8 bases between the germline ends. The germline gives CDR1 LNHNV, CDR2 YYDKDF (reference sequence). The CDR3 is 13 amino acids. In DNA form, the CDR3 reads TGTGCCACCAGCAGAGTACAGTTTTACGAGCAGTACTTC. Translated, it gives CATSRVQFYEQYF.

This clone was counted a single time. This chain connects TRBV10-3 to TRBJ1-1, with TRBD1 matching over 7 bases. CDR1 and CDR2 from the germline V gene are ENHRY and SYGVKD. Losses at the gene ends were 8 bases for V and 1 base for J; bases not matched to a gene: 4. This CDR3 has 13 residues. The CDR3 protein is CAIGGTANTEAFF. Written as DNA, the CDR3 is TGTGCCATCGGGGGGACAGCGAACACTGAAGCTTTCTTT.

This chain uses TRBV6-6 with TRBJ1-5, with 8 bases matching TRBD1. This CDR3 spans 15 amino acids. J gave up 7 bases and V 0 bases, and 5 bases lay outside the gene matches. The germline gives CDR1 MNHNY, CDR2 SVGAGI (reference sequence). CDR3 region: CASSYSPTGAQPQHF. The CDR3 DNA sequence: TGTGCCAGCAGTTACTCGCCGACAGGGGCCCAGCCCCAGCATTTT.

The rearrangement links TRBV5-6 to TRBJ2-1; D is unresolved. This CDR3 has 15 amino acids. The germline gives CDR1 SGHDT, CDR2 YYEEEE. The V and J ends lost 5 bases and 10 bases respectively, with 22 bases between them. CDR3 bases: TGTGCCAGCAGTCCCACAGACGTTCAATATAACGAGCAGTTCTTC. As protein: CASSPTDVQYNEQFF.

The chain combines TRBV15 with TRBJ1-6; D is possibly TRBD1 (5 bases). CDR1 is LNHNV, CDR2 YYDKDF, per germline (reference sequence). The CDR3 is 14 residues long. Trimming stripped 9 bases from V and 9 bases from J, with 18 bases between. CDR3 nucleotides: TGTGCCACACGGAGGGAACAGAGGGGTTCACCCCTCCACTTT. Amino acids: CATRREQRGSPLHF.

V gene TRBV28 combines with J gene TRBJ2-7; 7 nucleotides match TRBD1. The CDR3 runs 15 residues. Germline V gene data show CDR1 as MDHEN and CDR2 as SYDVKM. J was trimmed by 3 bases and V by 6 bases; bases with no gene match: 11. CDR3 DNA: TGTGCCAGCAGCACGCCCCGGGACAGCCACTACGAGCAGTACTTC. It is translated as CASSTPRDSHYEQYF. The variable domain in full, completed from reference TRBV28 and TRBJ2-7, reads DVKVTQSSRYLVKRTGEKVFLECVQDMDHENMFWYRQDPGLGLRLIYFSYDVKMKEKGDIPEGYSVSREKKERFSLILESASTNQTSMYLCASSTPRDSHYEQYFGPGTRLTVT.

V usage is TRBV4-1 and J usage is TRBJ1-1; D is undetermined. Germline CDR1 reads MGHRA; CDR2 reads YSYEKL. The CDR3 is made up of 13 amino acids. Deletions cut 0 bases from V and 4 bases from J, with 6 bases between. DNA for the CDR3: TGCGCCAGCAGCCAAGACCCCGGCACTGAAGCTTTCTTT. Translated, it gives CASSQDPGTEAFF.

This clone was detected once. The V and J genes are TRBV5-1 and TRBJ1-5; D possibly corresponds to TRBD1 (6 bases). Germline values: CDR1 SGHRS, CDR2 YFSETQ. The CDR3 spans 15 residues. Trimming left V 4 bases short and J 1 base short, with 12 bases between. The CDR3 protein is CASSEGGSSNQPQHF. The CDR3 DNA sequence: TGCGCCAGCAGCGAAGGGGGTTCGAGCAATCAGCCCCAGCATTTT.

The gene calls are TRBV6-5 and TRBJ2-6; D gene unclear. This CDR3 region has 15 residues. Germline CDR1 reads MNHEY; CDR2 reads SVGAGI. Trimming pared 0 bases from V and 4 bases from J, leaving 7 bases between. CDR3 loop: CASSYSYLGANVLTF. CDR3 in DNA: TGTGCCAGCAGTTACTCGTATTTGGGGGCCAACGTCCTGACTTTC.

This clone was counted a few times. This chain joins TRBV12-5 and TRBJ2-1; 9 bases map to TRBD1. V lost 0 bases to trimming and J lost 2 bases; unmatched junction nucleotides: 5. Germline loops: CDR1 LGHNT, CDR2 FRNRAP. The CDR3 has 17 residues. This CDR3 is CASGLVRGQGTYNEQFF. CDR3 coding DNA: TGTGCTAGTGGTTTGGTACGGGGACAGGGCACCTACAATGAGCAGTTCTTC.

The J gene is TRBJ1-1, the V gene TRBV28; D might be TRBD1 (5 bases). The CDR3 is 14 residues long. Trimming removed 3 bases at V and 3 bases at J, with 11 bases between. Germline V gene sequence: CDR1 MDHEN, CDR2 SYDVKM. The CDR3 is CASSLQDTYTEAFF. For the CDR3, the DNA is TGTGCCAGCAGTTTGCAGGACACTTACACTGAAGCTTTCTTT.

The chain is built from TRBV7-6 and TRBJ1-6; maybe TRBD1 (5 bases). V shed 5 bases and J shed 10 bases, with 12 bases lying between them. CDR3 length equals 13 residues. The germline V gene encodes CDR1 SGHVS and CDR2 FNYEAQ. The CDR3 DNA reads TGTGCCAGCAGCCGAGCCGGGGGATCACCCCTCCACTTT. It encodes CASSRAGGSPLHF. The full variable domain, in which reference TRBV7-6 and TRBJ1-6 provide the parts outside the CDR3, is GAGVSQSPRYKVTKRGQDVALRCDPISGHVSLYWYRQALGQGPEFLTYFNYEAQQDKSGLPNDRFSAERPEGSISTLTIQRTEQRDSAMYRCASSRAGGSPLHFGNGTRLTVT.

This chain links TRBV24-1 with TRBJ2-7; TRBD1 aligns across 8 bases. Germline CDR1 reads KGHDR; CDR2 reads SFDVKD. The CDR3 consists of 13 residues. V was pared by 5 bases and J by 6 bases, with 5 bases of the junction left unmatched. The CDR3 loop is CATSVGQGSEQYF. CDR3 DNA: TGTGCCACCAGTGTAGGACAGGGCAGCGAGCAGTACTTC.

The chain employs TRBV6-6 and TRBJ1-1; D remains ambiguous. Germline-derived CDR1 and CDR2 are MNHNY and SVGAGI (reference sequence). V gave up 1 base and J gave up 5 bases, with 11 bases separating them. CDR3 length equals 14 residues. CDR3 loop: CASSYFPRGTEAFF. As DNA, the CDR3 is TGTGCCAGCAGTTACTTTCCCCGGGGTACTGAAGCTTTCTTT.

The V gene is TRBV12-3 or TRBV12-4, the J gene TRBJ2-7, with a possible D match to TRBD1 (5 bases). V was pared by 3 bases and J by 0 bases, with 6 bases between. CDR3 length equals 13 residues. This CDR3 is CASSLGLSYEQYF. The CDR3 nucleotides read TGTGCCAGCAGTTTGGGGCTCTCCTACGAGCAGTACTTC.

The chain links TRBV4-3 to TRBJ1-5; D gene ambiguous. The V and J ends lost 0 bases and 6 bases respectively, with 9 bases between them. Germline V gene sequence: CDR1 LGHNA, CDR2 YSLEER. This CDR3 comprises 14 residues. The CDR3 spells CASSQDQGGQPQHF. The CDR3 DNA sequence: TGCGCCAGCAGCCAAGATCAAGGCGGTCAGCCCCAGCATTTT.

This rearrangement joins TRBV7-8 to TRBJ1-5; 8 bases map to TRBD1. The CDR3 covers 16 residues. Germline lookup yields CDR1 SGHVS and CDR2 FQNEAQ. V was pared by 5 bases and J by 3 bases, with 9 bases of the junction left unmatched. The CDR3 sequence: CASSARQGMANQPQHF. CDR3 coding DNA: TGTGCCAGCAGCGCTCGACAGGGGATGGCCAATCAGCCCCAGCATTTT.

This clone was counted between two and nine times. The chain is built from TRBV6-5 and TRBJ2-2; D is ambiguous. Germline CDR1 reads MNHEY; CDR2 reads SVGAGI. The V and J ends lost 2 bases and 6 bases respectively, with 13 bases between them. The CDR3 has 15 amino acids. The CDR3 protein is CASSYTAGSAGELFF. The CDR3 nucleotides are TGTGCCAGCAGTTACACGGCAGGTAGTGCCGGGGAGCTGTTTTTT.

The chain uses TRBV5-1 and TRBJ1-3; 8 bases are a match to TRBD1. The J call is doubtful: the DNA matches TRBJ2-2 better. Germline CDR1 reads SGHRS; CDR2 reads YFSETQ. The CDR3 loop spans 15 amino acids. The CDR3 sequence is CASNSGQANTGELFF. CDR3 in DNA: TGCGCCAGCAATTCGGGACAGGCAAACACCGGGGAGCTGTTTTTT.

The chain employs TRBV4-1 and TRBJ1-5, with unresolved D. The germline V gene encodes CDR1 MGHRA and CDR2 YSYEKL. The CDR3 is made up of 14 amino acids. V was trimmed by 0 bases and J by 7 bases, leaving 10 bases between them. CDR3 sequence: CASSQDRPGQPQHF. DNA of the CDR3: TGCGCCAGCAGCCAAGATCGGCCGGGACAGCCCCAGCATTTT.

The CDR3 sequence: CASSSRGTSGSYEQYF. CDR3 sequence (DNA): TGTGCCAGCAGTTCCCGGGGGACTAGCGGGTCCTACGAGCAGTACTTC. The chain employs TRBV6-2 or TRBV6-3 and TRBJ2-7, with TRBD2 matching 12 bases. CDR1 is MNHEY and CDR2 is SVGEGT in the germline V gene. CDR3 length equals 16 residues. V lost 4 bases and J lost 1; bases outside the gene matches: 5.